The clone carrying this T cell receptor (beta chain) occurred a few times. Its antigen is unknown. CD25-based Treg depletion was applied to purified naive CD4+ T cells. In germline, CDR1 is MNHNY, CDR2 SVGAGI (reference sequence). Trimming left V 2 bases short and J 1 base short, with 17 bases between. This CDR3 is 17 amino acids long. After constant-region reverse-primer amplification, full-length variable regions underwent semi-nested PCR with Nested Universal Primer A. TCRdb analysed the 5' RACE reads with MiXCR anew, one entry per CDR3 protein. This sample yields tens of thousands of distinct CDR3 sequences, of which 30% are seen a single time; roughly 2.4% belongs to the top ten. Study findings and constraints: Tumor-infiltrating Treg TCR alpha and beta sequences overlapped most with tumor naive CD4+ T cells, then blood naive. Tumor memory CD4+ T cell TCR gene usage clustered with blood and lymph node memory CD4+ cells and lymph node naive CD4+ cells.

V is TRBV6-6 and J is TRBJ1-1; possible D gene TRBD1, 6 bases. This TCR derives from a female donor with breast cancer. Sample: tumor-infiltrating naive CD4+ T cells sorted from the breast tumor. Subset indicated: naive CD4+ T cells, CD4+CD45RA+CD25-. Here the CDR3 reads CASSYGSTGRRNTEAFF. The CDR3 coding sequence is TGTGCCAGCAGTTACGGATCCACAGGGAGGCGGAACACTGAAGCTTTCTTT.